A selection of T cell receptor beta chains follows, all from one sample in a study of blood T cell repertoires in COVID-19. Sequenced by immunoSEQ multiplex PCR; TCRdb stores in-frame clones only, minus some. The table lists approximately 260,000 clones, approximately 89% of them singletons, with 4% to 5% in the top ten. The specimen sequenced was peripheral blood. All receptors come from a woman between 35 and 50 years old who had recovered from COVID-19. Both conserved end residues are part of each CDR3. D genes are given only for firm matches. Clone sizes are given selectively: once, few, many, or a class where the clone is expanded.

D gene	V gene	J gene	clone size	CDR3 protein	CDR3 DNA
NA	TRBV7-9	TRBJ2-1	NA	CAGSNKSRPVNEQFF	TGTGCCGGATCCAACAAATCTAGGCCGGTGAATGAGCAGTTCTTC
TRBD1	TRBV19	TRBJ1-4	NA	CASSIVGTAQEKLFF	TGTGCCAGTAGTATAGTAGGGACAGCACAGGAAAAACTGTTTTTT
TRBD2	TRBV6-6	TRBJ2-2	NA	CASVGSGGPRTGELFF	TGTGCCAGCGTCGGTTCGGGAGGGCCGCGGACCGGGGAGCTGTTTTTT
TRBD1	TRBV19	TRBJ1-5	NA	CASSIPGQGKDQPQHF	TGTGCCAGTAGTATTCCGGGACAGGGCAAGGATCAGCCCCAGCATTTT
NA	TRBV2	TRBJ1-6	NA	CASSEGRDRSPLHF	TGTGCCAGCAGTGAAGGGAGGGATAGATCACCCCTCCACTTT
NA	TRBV30	TRBJ1-5	NA	CAWSLRAGQPQHF	TGTGCCTGGAGTTTGAGGGCCGGGCAGCCCCAGCATTTT
NA	TRBV30	TRBJ2-1	NA	CAWIPRGRAGGEQFF	TGTGCCTGGATCCCACGGGGCAGGGCCGGGGGTGAGCAGTTCTTC
NA	TRBV9	TRBJ1-3	NA	CASSGRGLSSGNTIYF	TGTGCCAGCAGCGGACGGGGACTTAGCTCTGGAAACACCATATATTTT
TRBD2	TRBV5-1	TRBJ2-3	NA	CASSLAAAGASTDTQYF	TGCGCCAGCAGCTTGGCCGCAGCGGGAGCTAGCACAGATACGCAGTATTTT
TRBD2	TRBV7-6	TRBJ2-2	few	CASSSSGGLTGELFF	TGTGCCAGCAGCTCTAGCGGGGGCCTCACCGGGGAGCTGTTTTTT
NA	TRBV28	TRBJ1-1	once	CASIRQGSTEAFF	TGTGCCAGCATACGGCAGGGTAGCACTGAAGCTTTCTTT
TRBD1	TRBV28	TRBJ1-4	NA	CASSLAQGAANEKLFF	TGTGCCAGCAGTTTAGCTCAGGGGGCGGCAAATGAAAAACTGTTTTTT
TRBD1	TRBV28	TRBJ1-2	once	CASSSVDRRYGYTF	TGTGCCAGCAGCTCTGTGGACAGGCGCTATGGCTACACCTTC
NA	TRBV3-1/TRBV3-2	TRBJ2-3	NA	CASSQDRGAPVTQYF	TGTGCCAGCAGCCAAGATCGGGGGGCCCCTGTTACGCAGTATTTT
NA	TRBV28	TRBJ1-6	NA	CASRRGGSPLHF	TGTGCCAGCAGACGAGGGGGATCACCCCTCCACTTT
TRBD1	TRBV14	TRBJ1-1	NA	CASSLRTGLNTEAFF	TGTGCCAGCAGCCTGCGGACAGGGTTGAACACTGAAGCTTTCTTT
NA	TRBV11-3	TRBJ2-1	NA	CASSLIGVANNEQFF	TGTGCCAGCAGCTTAATAGGGGTCGCAAACAATGAGCAGTTCTTC
TRBD1	TRBV24-1	TRBJ1-5	NA	CATSDPRTGNNQPQHF	TGTGCCACCAGTGACCCCCGGACAGGGAACAATCAGCCCCAGCATTTT
NA	TRBV3-1/TRBV3-2	TRBJ2-7	NA	CASSQPGAYEQYF	TGTGCCAGCAGCCAACCGGGAGCCTACGAGCAGTACTTC
NA	TRBV2	TRBJ1-2	once	CASSVQGHYGYTF	TGTGCCAGCAGTGTGCAGGGGCACTATGGCTACACCTTC
TRBD2	TRBV29-1	TRBJ2-1	few	CSVEDETSVGPNEQFF	TGCAGCGTTGAAGATGAGACTAGCGTTGGACCCAATGAGCAGTTCTTC
TRBD1	TRBV28	TRBJ2-7	few	CASSPTTGRFSYEQYF	TGTGCCAGCAGTCCAACGACAGGGCGATTCTCCTACGAGCAGTACTTC
TRBD1	TRBV30	TRBJ1-6	NA	CASYRGTYNSPLHF	TGTGCCTCGTACAGGGGAACCTATAATTCACCCCTCCACTTT
TRBD1	TRBV25-1	TRBJ1-5	NA	CASSGDSFNQPQHF	TGTGCCAGCAGTGGGGACAGCTTCAATCAGCCCCAGCATTTT
NA	TRBV11-3	TRBJ2-1	NA	CASSSRASSYNEQFF	TGTGCCAGCAGCTCGCGGGCGAGCTCCTACAATGAGCAGTTCTTC
NA	TRBV20-1	TRBJ2-1	once	CSAEINNEQFF	TGCAGTGCTGAGATTAACAATGAGCAGTTCTTC
NA	TRBV24-1	TRBJ1-2	NA	CATSDVRANYGYTF	TGTGCCACCAGTGACGTCCGAGCTAACTATGGCTACACCTTC
NA	TRBV5-6	TRBJ2-3	NA	CASNTRFGDTQYF	TGTGCCAGCAACACACGGTTCGGGGATACGCAGTATTTT
TRBD1	TRBV7-2	TRBJ1-1	NA	CASSRGQGTTEAFF	TGTGCCAGCAGCCGGGGACAGGGTACCACTGAAGCTTTCTTT
TRBD2	TRBV20-1	TRBJ2-5	NA	CSASGGRAVETQYF	TGCAGTGCTAGTGGGGGGAGGGCCGTGGAAACCCAGTACTTC
NA	TRBV21-1	TRBJ2-5	NA	CASSPRQGSFVETQYF	TGTGCCAGCAGCCCTCGACAGGGGTCCTTTGTAGAGACCCAGTACTTC
NA	TRBV18	TRBJ2-3	NA	CASSKESGTDTQYF	TGTGCCAGCTCAAAGGAGTCGGGCACAGATACGCAGTATTTT
TRBD2	TRBV2	TRBJ2-7	NA	CASSEEAGGPYEQYF	TGTGCCAGCAGTGAAGAAGCGGGGGGGCCCTACGAGCAGTACTTC
TRBD2	TRBV29-1	TRBJ2-5	NA	CSVETGGPEETQYF	TGCAGCGTTGAAACGGGAGGGCCGGAAGAGACCCAGTACTTC
NA	TRBV28	TRBJ1-6	NA	CASNSPQPPLHF	TGTGCCAGCAACAGCCCCCAGCCACCCCTCCACTTT
NA	TRBV12-3/TRBV12-4	TRBJ1-1	NA	CASSNTANTEAFF	TGTGCCAGCAGCAACACAGCTAACACTGAAGCTTTCTTT
TRBD1	TRBV5-6	TRBJ2-6	NA	CASSLSGRGLSGANVLTF	TGTGCCAGCAGCTTGTCCGGCAGGGGGCTGTCTGGGGCCAACGTCCTGACTTTC
NA	TRBV12-3/TRBV12-4	TRBJ1-3	NA	CASSFIGNTIYF	TGTGCCAGCAGTTTTATTGGAAACACCATATATTTT
NA	TRBV5-1	TRBJ1-6	NA	CASSSGVNIYNSPLHF	TGCGCCAGCAGCTCAGGGGTAAATATATATAATTCACCCCTCCACTTT
NA	TRBV7-8	TRBJ1-1	once	CASSSTYSTEAFF	TGTGCCAGCAGCTCCACTTACAGCACTGAAGCTTTCTTT
NA	TRBV14	TRBJ2-5	NA	CASSQRHGVETQYF	TGTGCCAGCAGCCAGCGGCATGGCGTGGAGACCCAGTACTTC